These 23 T cell receptor beta chains came from one sample sequenced in a study of T cell repertoires in cytomegalovirus infection. These receptors' targets are unknown. TCRdb itself ran the reads through MiXCR, one entry per CDR3 protein. The repertoire holds about a million distinct CDR3 sequences, with approximately 33% as singletons. This material consisted of cultured CD8+ T cells from PBMCs, taken from culture after CMV antigen stimulation. Receptor source: a human donor in good health (CMV status not recorded). Some clones in this sample may be carry-over from other donors' samples.

This chain uses TRBV18 with TRBJ2-3; perhaps TRBD2 as D (6 bases). This CDR3 has 16 amino acids. Trimming shortened V by 0 bases and J by 0 bases, and 10 bases separated the two germline ends. Germline assignment: CDR1 KGHSH and CDR2 LQKENI. The CDR3 loop is CASSPPEGFSTDTQYF. The CDR3 DNA is TGTGCCAGCTCACCACCGGAGGGCTTTAGCACAGATACGCAGTATTTT.

The chain has TRBV6-1 and TRBJ2-7, with D perhaps matching TRBD2 (5 bases). The germline V gene has CDR1 MNHNS and CDR2 SASEGT. This CDR3 region has 12 residues. The germline V and J ends were trimmed by 6 bases and 4 bases, with 10 bases remaining between them. CDR3 loop: CASRNTGYEQYV. Here the CDR3 DNA reads TGTGCCAGCAGGAACACGGGGTACGAGCAGTACGTC.

Many counts were recorded for this clonotype. This sequence joins TRBV7-8 and TRBJ2-3, with D perhaps matching TRBD1 (5 bases). The CDR3 runs 12 residues. Trimming took 7 bases from V and 3 from J, leaving 8 bases between them. Germline CDR1 is SGHVS and CDR2 is FQNEAQ. CDR3 sequence (DNA): TGTGCCAGCAAAGGGGTGACAGATACGCAGTATTTT. It specifies CASKGVTDTQYF.

This clonotype appeared a few times. V gene TRBV7-6 combines with J gene TRBJ2-1, with 11 bases identical to TRBD1. After removal of 1 base from V and 4 bases from J, the junction contained 12 bases not matched to a gene. In germline, CDR1 is SGHVS, CDR2 FNYEAQ. This CDR3 has 19 residues. Here the CDR3 DNA reads TGTGCCAGCAGCTTAGGGCGGACAGGGGGCGTTGGGAATTACAATGAGCAGTTCTTC. Residues: CASSLGRTGGVGNYNEQFF.

V and J are TRBV27 and TRBJ2-1; the match to TRBD2 covers 7 bases. Trimming removed 3 bases from V and 4 bases from J; junction bases left unmatched: 6. This CDR3 has 15 amino acids. The germline V gene encodes CDR1 MNHEY and CDR2 SMNVEV (reference sequence). CDR3 sequence reads: CASSLPGGKYNEQFF. The CDR3 bases are TGTGCCAGCAGTTTGCCGGGGGGAAAGTACAATGAGCAGTTCTTC.

The chain joins TRBV20-1 to TRBJ1-3; D is unclear. This CDR3 spans 13 amino acids. With 6 bases removed from V and 1 base from J, the gap between germline ends came to 10 bases. Germline lookup yields CDR1 DFQATT and CDR2 SNEGSKA (reference sequence). CDR3 sequence reads: CSASRISGNTIYF. DNA for the CDR3: TGCAGTGCCAGCCGGATTTCTGGAAACACCATATATTTT.

This chain joins TRBV4-1 and TRBJ2-1, with TRBD1 identical over 7 bases. From germline, CDR1 is MGHRA and CDR2 YSYEKL. This CDR3 is built from 14 residues. With V trimmed by 0 bases and J by 6 bases, 2 bases remained unmatched. The CDR3 spells CASSQDHRGNEQFF. For the CDR3, the DNA is TGCGCCAGCAGCCAAGATCACAGGGGCAATGAGCAGTTCTTC.

With respect to this clonotype: Sequence at one end of the junction differs from germline and may be a read error. This sequence joins TRBV7-4 and TRBJ2-1; 13 bases map to TRBD2. There are 15 residues in the CDR3. Germline values: CDR1 SGHVT, CDR2 SQSDAQ. The CDR3, as DNA: TGTGCCAACAGCCCGACTAGCGGGGGGTACAATGAGCAGTTCTTC. It specifies CANSPTSGGYNEQFF.

The rearrangement joins TRBV7-9 to TRBJ2-7, with D maybe TRBD1 (5 bases). The germline V gene encodes CDR1 SEHNR and CDR2 FQNEAQ (reference sequence). The CDR3 sequence is 14 residues long. The ends were cut back, 4 bases at V and 2 bases at J, with 12 bases in the middle. The DNA of the CDR3 is TGTGCCAGCAGCTCCCCACAGGAACCCTACGAGCAGTACGTC. Translated: CASSSPQEPYEQYV.

This chain connects TRBV6-6 to TRBJ1-5; D unclear. Trimming took 2 bases from V and 4 from J, leaving 9 bases between them. Germline V CDR1 and CDR2: MNHNY, SVGAGI (reference sequence). The CDR3 spans 14 residues. In DNA form, the CDR3 reads TGTGCCAGCAGTTACATTTACGGGAATCAGCCCCAGCATTTT. It encodes CASSYIYGNQPQHF.

The rearrangement uses TRBV11-2 and TRBJ1-1; D not resolved. The germline gives CDR1 SGHAT, CDR2 FQNNGV. V gave up 2 bases and J gave up 1 base, with 14 bases separating them. The CDR3 totals 16 residues. CDR3 protein: CASSLWGDNRNTEAFF. In nucleotides, the CDR3 is TGTGCCAGCAGCTTATGGGGAGATAATCGGAACACTGAAGCTTTCTTT.

This clonotype was counted a few times. V is TRBV28 and J is TRBJ1-5; 8 bases are shared with TRBD1. This CDR3 spans 15 amino acids. Losses at the gene ends were 5 bases for V and 5 bases for J; bases not matched to a gene: 8. The V gene's germline CDR1 is MDHEN and CDR2 SYDVKM. DNA for the CDR3: TGTGCCAGCAGTCTATTCCAGGGGGCTTATCAGCCCCAGCATTTT. This translates into CASSLFQGAYQPQHF.

Only a few counts were recorded for this clonotype. The chain links TRBV20-1 to TRBJ1-6, with D possibly TRBD1 on 6 matching bases. The CDR3 has 12 residues. Germline V gives CDR1 DFQATT, CDR2 SNEGSKA (reference sequence). V lost 3 bases to trimming and J lost 6 bases, with 6 bases between them. The CDR3 here is CSARDSNSPLHF. CDR3 coding DNA: TGCAGTGCTAGGGACAGTAATTCACCCCTCCACTTT.

This clonotype was counted between two and nine times. The chain recombines TRBV4-1 with TRBJ2-3, with TRBD2 identical over 9 bases. The trim removed 3 bases at V and 4 bases at J, leaving 23 bases unmatched. This CDR3 region has 21 residues. Per germline, CDR1 MGHRA and CDR2 YSYEKL. CDR3 region: CASSHILRGGADKHGPDTQYF. The DNA for the CDR3 is TGCGCCAGCAGCCACATATTACGCGGGGGGGCTGATAAACACGGCCCAGATACGCAGTATTTT.

The chain carries TRBV20-1 and TRBJ2-7; 9 bases agree with TRBD2. Germline CDR1 reads DFQATT; CDR2 reads SNEGSKA (reference sequence). The ends lost 3 bases at V and 4 bases at J; junction bases unmatched: 7. The length of the CDR3 is 14 residues. CDR3 region: CSASKALAGYEQYV. The CDR3 nucleotides read TGCAGTGCTAGTAAGGCTCTAGCGGGATACGAGCAGTACGTC.

This clonotype was observed at least ten times. J is TRBJ1-2 and V is TRBV29-1; possibly TRBD1 for D (6 bases). CDR3 length: 13 amino acids. In germline, CDR1 is SQVTM, CDR2 ANQGSEA. V shed 2 bases and J shed 2 bases, with 9 bases lying between them. The CDR3 loop is CSVEHTGNYGYTF. The CDR3 coding sequence is TGCAGCGTTGAACACACAGGGAACTATGGCTACACCTTC. The whole variable domain, filled in from reference TRBV29-1 and TRBJ1-2, reads SAVISQKPSRDICQRGTSLTIQCQVDSQVTMMFWYRQQPGQSLTLIATANQGSEATYESGFVIDKFPISRPNLTFSTLTVSNMSPEDSSIYLCSVEHTGNYGYTFGSGTRLTVV.

This chain joins TRBV11-2 and TRBJ2-1; weak D call: TRBD2 (6 bases). Looked up from germline, CDR1 is SGHAT and CDR2 is FQNNGV. CDR3 length equals 16 residues. The germline V and J ends were trimmed by 7 bases and 3 bases, with 19 bases remaining between them. The CDR3 reads CASTQLGSGRYNEQFF. CDR3 in DNA: TGTGCCAGCACACAGCTGGGTAGCGGACGCTACAATGAGCAGTTCTTC.

The chain combines TRBV27 with TRBJ2-5; TRBD2 aligns across 7 bases. V lost 5 bases, J lost 4 bases, and 7 bases stayed unmatched. The length of the CDR3 is 14 residues. Germline values: CDR1 MNHEY, CDR2 SMNVEV (reference sequence). CDR3 nucleotides: TGTGCCAGCAGTCCCGGGAGGCCAAGAGAGACCCAGTACTTC. It yields the protein CASSPGRPRETQYF.

This clonotype was counted between two and nine times. The germline gene is not matched at one end of the junction; a read error may be the cause. This chain uses TRBV5-1 with TRBJ2-4; D tentatively reads TRBD1 or TRBD2 (5 bases each). CDR1 is SGHRS, CDR2 YFSETQ, per germline. The CDR3 sequence is 15 residues long. The CDR3 DNA sequence: TGCGCCAGCAGCTTGAAAGAGGGGACCAAAAACATTCAGTACTTT. Translating gives CASSLKEGTKNIQYF.

This clonotype was seen a few times. The J gene is TRBJ2-1, the V gene TRBV7-6, with TRBD2 identical over 16 bases. With 5 bases clipped from V and 0 bases from J, the junction kept 10 bases outside the gene matches. There are 20 residues in the CDR3. Germline CDR1 and CDR2: SGHVS and FNYEAQ. Here the CDR3 reads CASSPVPGLAGGPSYNEQFF. The CDR3 nucleotides read TGTGCCAGCAGCCCAGTCCCGGGACTAGCGGGGGGGCCCTCCTACAATGAGCAGTTCTTC.

The chain couples TRBV19 to TRBJ1-4; TRBD1 matches 7 bases. This CDR3 has 15 amino acids. The V gene end was trimmed by 6 bases and the J gene end by 5 bases; junction bases not matched to a gene: 9. Germline V lookup: CDR1 LNHDA, CDR2 SQIVND (reference sequence). CDR3 protein: CASSSREGANEKLFF. DNA for the CDR3: TGTGCCAGTAGCTCCAGAGAGGGGGCGAATGAAAAACTGTTTTTT.

This clonotype turned up a few times. This chain links TRBV2 with TRBJ2-7, with D tentatively TRBD1 or TRBD2 (5 bases each). CDR1 is SNHLY, CDR2 FYNNEI, per germline. Trimming took 6 bases from V and 6 from J, leaving 9 bases between them. CDR3 length: 11 amino acids. The CDR3, as DNA: TGTGCCAGCAGAGGGACGCGCGAGCAGTACTTC. It is translated as CASRGTREQYF. The whole variable domain, remainder taken from reference TRBV2 and TRBJ2-7, is EPEVTQTPSHQVTQMGQEVILRCVPISNHLYFYWYRQILGQKVEFLVSFYNNEISEKSEIFDDQFSVERPDGSNFTLKIRSTKLEDSAMYFCASRGTREQYFGPGTRLTVT.

V is TRBV13 and J is TRBJ2-3, with D uncertain. The CDR3 covers 14 residues. V lost 3 bases and J lost 1, with 8 bases in between. Germline CDR1 is PRHDT and CDR2 is FYEKMQ (reference sequence). In nucleotides, the CDR3 is TGTGCCAGCAGCTTCCCCAGCGGCACAGATACGCAGTATTTT. It translates to CASSFPSGTDTQYF.